The 6 T cell receptor beta chains in this list originate from one sample, sequenced in a study of vaccination effects on CD4 cells after COVID-19. These receptors' targets are unknown. Using viral peptide pools, the ViraFEST assay grew out antigen-specific CD4+ T cells prior to sequencing. Cells that had been cultured for 9 to 10 days were the source of isolated CD4+ T cells. The person acquired a PCR-confirmed SARS-CoV-2 infection between March and December 2020. Participants were vaccinated with two doses of either the BNT162b2 or mRNA-1273 vaccine. Data came from immunoSEQ multiplex PCR; TCRdb stores just in-frame clones and leaves some out. This table has 15,000 to 20,000 clones, 65% to 80% appearing once. Sequencing used CD4+ T cells from PBMCs cultured with SARS-CoV-2 spike peptides, obtained after COVID-19 vaccination. These receptors all stem from a human donor who had a prior SARS-CoV-2 infection.

This clone came up once. CDR3 sequence: CASSFLMGDTEAFF. CDR3 DNA sequence: TGTGCCAGCAGTTTCCTCATGGGGGACACTGAAGCTTTCTTT. This chain joins TRBV2 and TRBJ1-1; D might be TRBD1 (5 bases). This CDR3 comprises 14 residues. The germline gives CDR1 SNHLY, CDR2 FYNNEI. Trimming left V 5 bases short and J 3 bases short, with 13 bases between.

This clone was seen only a few times. This rearrangement joins TRBV7-3 to TRBJ2-3; TRBD2 aligns across 14 bases. Germline values: CDR1 SGHTA, CDR2 FQGTGA. The CDR3 has 16 residues. The ends lost 5 bases at V and 3 bases at J; junction bases unmatched: 4. The CDR3 DNA reads TGTGCCAGCAGCCCCGGACTAGCGGGAGGAACAGATACGCAGTATTTT. Its translation: CASSPGLAGGTDTQYF.

The chain combines TRBV6-5 with TRBJ2-7, with D possibly matching TRBD1 (5 bases). Looked up from germline, CDR1 is MNHEY and CDR2 is SVGAGI. The CDR3 loop spans 14 amino acids. V lost 1 base, J lost 0 bases, and 7 bases lay in between. The CDR3 nucleotides are TGTGCCAGCAGTTACTGGGGCAACTCCTACGAGCAGTACTTC. It is translated as CASSYWGNSYEQYF.

The CDR3 here is CASSPGLIPYEQYF. As DNA, the CDR3 is TGTGCCAGCAGTCCGGGGCTCATACCCTACGAGCAGTACTTC. The V gene is TRBV6-5, the J gene TRBJ2-7; either TRBD1 or TRBD2 may fit D (5 bases each). Trimming left V 5 bases short and J 2 bases short, with 13 bases between. This CDR3 is 14 amino acids long. The germline V gene has CDR1 MNHEY and CDR2 SVGAGI.

V is TRBV19 and J is TRBJ2-6; TRBD1 matches at 7 bases. The CDR3 covers 16 residues. Germline lookup yields CDR1 LNHDA and CDR2 SQIVND (reference sequence). With 1 base clipped from V and 2 bases from J, the junction kept 2 bases outside the gene matches. The CDR3 sequence is CASSIVTGAGANVLTF. The CDR3, as DNA: TGTGCCAGTAGTATAGTCACAGGGGCTGGGGCCAACGTCCTGACTTTC.

This clone was seen once. The J gene is TRBJ2-3, the V gene TRBV30; 8 bases map to TRBD1. This CDR3 comprises 13 residues. Germline V gene lookup returns CDR1 GTSNPN and CDR2 SVGIG (reference sequence). V shed 3 bases and J 4 bases; nucleotides not matched to a gene: 3. Written as DNA, the CDR3 is TGTGCCTGGAGCGAGACAGGGGCAGATACGCAGTATTTT. Translating it yields CAWSETGADTQYF.